The next 16 T cell receptor beta chains were all read from a single sample in a study of CD8 T cells in Susac syndrome. It was with random hexamers that roughly 0.5 to 1 ug RNA was reverse transcribed. TCRdb fed the immunoSEQ multiplex PCR reads into MiXCR, producing one record per CDR3 protein. The sample shows around 300,000 distinct CDR3 sequences, around 85% of them seen only once. Specimen: CD8+ T cells from PBMCs. These receptors were collected from a human donor with multiple sclerosis.

This chain joins TRBV27 and TRBJ2-7, with a weak D call TRBD1 (6 bases). In germline, CDR1 is MNHEY, CDR2 SMNVEV (reference sequence). The germline V and J ends were trimmed by 3 bases and 1 base, with 13 bases remaining between them. The CDR3 is made up of 15 amino acids. The CDR3, as DNA: TGTGCCAGCAGTTTTCAGGGGAGTGGGTCCTACGAGCAGTACTTC. Its translation is CASSFQGSGSYEQYF.

This chain connects TRBV19 to TRBJ2-7, with 9 bases matching TRBD2. V was pared by 3 bases and J by 5 bases, with 11 bases of the junction left unmatched. The germline V gene encodes CDR1 LNHDA and CDR2 SQIVND (reference sequence). This CDR3 region has 16 residues. Here the CDR3 reads CASSITDSGSFNEQYF. CDR3 DNA: TGTGCCAGTAGTATTACCGATAGCGGGAGTTTCAACGAGCAGTACTTC. The full variable domain, with the rest looked up from reference TRBV19 and TRBJ2-7, is DGGITQSPKYLFRKEGQNVTLSCEQNLNHDAMYWYRQDPGQGLRLIYYSQIVNDFQKGDIAEGYSVSREKKESFPLTVTSAQKNPTAFYLCASSITDSGSFNEQYFGPGTRLTVT.

The chain links TRBV11-2 to TRBJ1-2; perhaps TRBD1 as D (6 bases). Germline lookup yields CDR1 SGHAT and CDR2 FQNNGV. The CDR3 has 17 amino acids. V lost 5 bases to trimming and J lost 7 bases, with 26 bases between them. The CDR3 sequence is CASSPISGGRERGGYTF. CDR3 DNA sequence: TGTGCCAGCAGCCCGATCAGCGGGGGCAGGGAAAGAGGTGGCTACACCTTC.

The rearrangement joins TRBV30 to TRBJ2-7; D may correspond to TRBD1 or TRBD2 (5 bases each). Germline CDR1 reads GTSNPN; CDR2 reads SVGIG (reference sequence). This CDR3 is built from 12 residues. The V gene lost 1 base and the J gene lost 7 bases, with 11 bases spanning the gap. CDR3 DNA: TGTGCCTGGAGTGCCCCGGGGCCGGAGCAGTACTTC. The encoded protein is CAWSAPGPEQYF.

The chain links TRBV20-1 to TRBJ2-3; 9 bases match TRBD2. Trimming at V came to 1 base and at J to 4 bases, leaving 18 bases not matched to a gene. Looked up from germline, CDR1 is DFQATT and CDR2 is SNEGSKA (reference sequence). This CDR3 comprises 19 residues. For the CDR3, the DNA is TGCAGTGCTAGAGTGGTTAGCGGGAGTATTCGGGAGAGGGCAGATACGCAGTATTTT. Its translation is CSARVVSGSIRERADTQYF.

The chain is built from TRBV20-1 and TRBJ1-3; no clear D gene. Deletions cut 3 bases from V and 7 bases from J, with 22 bases between. The CDR3 is made up of 16 amino acids. The germline CDR1 and CDR2 sequences are DFQATT and SNEGSKA (reference sequence). The CDR3 here is CSARSPGVTALNTIYF. Here the CDR3 DNA reads TGCAGTGCTAGGTCTCCTGGGGTGACTGCTTTGAACACCATATATTTT.

This clonotype was recorded only once. The chain carries TRBV12-5 and TRBJ2-5; 10 positions match TRBD2. The germline CDR1 and CDR2 sequences are LGHNT and FRNRAP. With 0 bases clipped from V and 1 base from J, the junction kept 5 bases outside the gene matches. The CDR3 has 17 residues. The CDR3 sequence: CASGLVPVAGGQETQYF. Here the CDR3 DNA reads TGTGCTAGTGGTTTGGTACCGGTAGCGGGGGGCCAAGAGACCCAGTACTTC. The complete variable domain, with remaining parts taken from reference TRBV12-5 and TRBJ2-5, reads DARVTQTPRHKVTEMGQEVTMRCQPILGHNTVFWYRQTMMQGLELLAYFRNRAPLDDSGMPKDRFSAEMPDATLATLKIQPSEPRDSAVYFCASGLVPVAGGQETQYFGPGTRLLVL.

V and J are TRBV5-1 and TRBJ2-5; D ambiguous. With 4 bases removed from V and 3 bases from J, the gap between germline ends came to 7 bases. The CDR3 covers 12 residues. Germline CDR1 and CDR2: SGHRS and YFSETQ. The CDR3 coding sequence is TGCGCCAGCAGCCCCGAAAAAGAGACCCAGTACTTC. Its translation is CASSPEKETQYF.

The chain links TRBV12-3 or TRBV12-4 to TRBJ1-1; tentatively, D is TRBD1 (6 bases). The CDR3 totals 14 residues. The ends were cut back, 3 bases at V and 1 base at J, with 9 bases in the middle. The CDR3 DNA reads TGTGCCAGCAGTTTCAGCAGGGGGAACACTGAAGCTTTCTTT. Protein: CASSFSRGNTEAFF.

The J gene is TRBJ2-5, the V gene TRBV14; D is perhaps TRBD2 (6 bases). Germline V lookup: CDR1 SGHDN, CDR2 FVKESK. The CDR3 totals 16 residues. V was trimmed by 4 bases and J by 1 base, leaving 16 bases between them. The CDR3 nucleotides read TGTGCCAGCAGCCCCCCGGTGCGGGACCCCCAAGAGACCCAGTACTTC. Protein sequence: CASSPPVRDPQETQYF.

The chain couples TRBV29-1 to TRBJ2-5, with D uncertain. V lost 3 bases, J lost 4 bases, and 15 bases lay in between. CDR1 is SQVTM, CDR2 ANQGSEA, per germline. The CDR3 runs 14 residues. This CDR3 reads CSVDIAGPTETQYF. In DNA form, the CDR3 reads TGCAGCGTTGATATAGCCGGACCCACAGAGACCCAGTACTTC. The variable domain in full, with the rest retrieved from reference TRBV29-1 and TRBJ2-5, is SAVISQKPSRDICQRGTSLTIQCQVDSQVTMMFWYRQQPGQSLTLIATANQGSEATYESGFVIDKFPISRPNLTFSTLTVSNMSPEDSSIYLCSVDIAGPTETQYFGPGTRLLVL.

V is TRBV15 and J is TRBJ1-5; a weak D match, TRBD1 (5 bases). Trimming removed 8 bases at V and 1 base at J, with 12 bases between. The CDR3 is made up of 14 amino acids. Germline V CDR1 and CDR2: LNHNV, YYDKDF (reference sequence). Here the CDR3 reads CATGRGISNQPQHF. Written as DNA, the CDR3 is TGTGCCACCGGGAGGGGCATCAGCAATCAGCCCCAGCATTTT.

This clonotype was seen only once. The CDR3 DNA is TGCGCCAGCAGCCAGGGACCCCTGCTCTCCAATGAGCAGTTCTTC. As protein: CASSQGPLLSNEQFF. This chain connects TRBV4-3 to TRBJ2-1, with D possibly being TRBD1 or TRBD2 (5 bases each). CDR3 length: 15 residues. Germline V gene sequence: CDR1 LGHNA, CDR2 YSLEER. V was pared by 3 bases and J by 6 bases, with 15 bases between.

This sequence joins TRBV12-3 or TRBV12-4 and TRBJ2-3; 8 nucleotides align to TRBD1. The CDR3 has 17 amino acids. With 7 bases clipped from V and 1 base from J, the junction kept 13 bases outside the gene matches. The CDR3 DNA sequence: TGTGCCAGCACCCACCCCCAGACAGGGGAGGGCACAGATACGCAGTATTTT. Its protein product is CASTHPQTGEGTDTQYF.

The gene calls are TRBV12-3 or TRBV12-4 and TRBJ2-1; TRBD1 or TRBD2 may be the D gene (5 bases each). This CDR3 region has 13 residues. V lost 8 bases and J lost 2, with 10 bases in between. The CDR3 loop reads CASSREPYNEQFF. The DNA of the CDR3 is TGTGCCAGCTCCAGGGAGCCCTACAATGAGCAGTTCTTC.

This chain uses TRBV20-1 with TRBJ2-1; 7 nucleotides agree with TRBD2. V lost 4 bases to trimming and J lost 4 bases; unmatched junction nucleotides: 4. CDR3 size: 13 residues. CDR1 is DFQATT and CDR2 is SNEGSKA in the germline V gene (reference sequence). The CDR3 DNA follows: TGCAGTGCTATGCGGGGGAGTTACAATGAGCAGTTCTTC. This gives the protein CSAMRGSYNEQFF.